These 13 T cell receptor beta chains originate from one sample sequenced in a study of T-cell reconstitution after alpha-beta-depleted transplantation in children. Unique molecular identifiers were incorporated when the TCRbeta library was constructed. TCRdb independently ran MiXCR on the PCR reads; one entry per CDR3 protein. The profile shows about 980,000 distinct CDR3 sequences, about 29% of them singletons. The starting material was PBMCs, mostly from graft donor cells, obtained 360 days after TCRalphabeta/CD19-depleted stem cell transplant. The receptor set was obtained from a boy under two years old who had a stem cell transplant for SCID, so the T cells may come from the graft donor.

This clonotype was seen only a few times. The chain has TRBV5-1 and TRBJ1-2; D ambiguous. Germline loops: CDR1 SGHRS, CDR2 YFSETQ. There are 10 residues in the CDR3. Trimming stripped 2 bases from V and 12 bases from J, with 8 bases between. CDR3 in amino acids: CASSFGPHTF. Written as DNA, the CDR3 is TGCGCCAGCAGCTTCGGGCCGCACACCTTC.

This chain connects TRBV7-6 to TRBJ2-7; D is undetermined. V was shortened by 6 bases and J by 2 bases, with 17 bases between the two germline ends. CDR3 length: 15 amino acids. CDR1 and CDR2 from the germline V gene are SGHVS and FNYEAQ. Written as DNA, the CDR3 is TGTGCCAGCAGTTCGACTCCCGGGTCCACCTACGAGCAGTACTTC. The encoded protein is CASSSTPGSTYEQYF.

The chain employs TRBV11-2 and TRBJ2-7, with 9 bases that match TRBD1. V lost 4 bases to trimming and J lost 3 bases; unmatched junction nucleotides: 7. CDR1 and CDR2 from the germline V gene are SGHAT and FQNNGV. This CDR3 region has 15 residues. The CDR3 loop is CASSSYRGLRYEQYF. CDR3 in DNA: TGTGCCAGCAGCTCCTACAGGGGGCTTCGCTACGAGCAGTACTTC.

In its sample, this clonotype was seen a few times. V usage is TRBV2 and J usage is TRBJ2-7; D gene uncertain. The CDR3 runs 14 residues. With 8 bases removed from V and 2 bases from J, the gap between germline ends came to 16 bases. The germline gives CDR1 SNHLY, CDR2 FYNNEI. CDR3 sequence (DNA): TGTGCCAGCCACTTCTCGGTCCCTACCTACGAGCAGTACTTC. Its translation: CASHFSVPTYEQYF.

V usage is TRBV30 and J usage is TRBJ2-6; D gene unclear. V lost 1 base and J lost 0, with 4 bases in between. CDR1 and CDR2 from the germline V gene are GTSNPN and SVGIG (reference sequence). The CDR3 contains 14 residues. For the CDR3, the DNA is TGTGCCTGGAGTGGCACCTCTGGGGCCAACGTCCTGACTTTC. It yields the protein CAWSGTSGANVLTF. Full variable domain (missing parts from reference TRBV30 and TRBJ2-6): SQTIHQWPATLVQPVGSPLSLECTVEGTSNPNLYWYRQAAGRGLQLLFYSVGIGQISSEVPQNLSASRPQDRQFILSSKKLLLSDSGFYLCAWSGTSGANVLTFGAGSRLTVL.

This clonotype turned up a few times. The chain joins TRBV12-3 or TRBV12-4 to TRBJ2-5, with D possibly matching TRBD1 (8 bases). Trimming pared 6 bases from V and 7 bases from J, leaving 21 bases between. The CDR3 spans 15 residues. CDR3 residues: CASSPTGEGRGTQYF. The CDR3 coding sequence is TGTGCCAGCAGCCCGACAGGGGAGGGTCGGGGGACCCAGTACTTC.

The chain employs TRBV25-1 and TRBJ2-7; no clear D gene. The CDR3 sequence is 16 residues long. V dropped 3 bases and J dropped 5 bases, with 20 bases sitting between them. The germline gives CDR1 MGHDK, CDR2 SYGVNS. In nucleotides, the CDR3 is TGTGCCAGCAGTGATCTTTACTCGAGGTCTTTAAACGAGCAGTACTTC. This gives the protein CASSDLYSRSLNEQYF.

This clonotype was recorded a few times. V gene TRBV5-1 combines with J gene TRBJ2-1, with 9 bases matching TRBD1. This CDR3 is 17 amino acids long. The junction had 4 bases not matched to a gene; V was cut back by 0 bases and J by 0 bases. Germline V gives CDR1 SGHRS, CDR2 YFSETQ. CDR3 coding DNA: TGCGCCAGCAGCTTGGACGGGACAGGGCGCTCCTACAATGAGCAGTTCTTC. It codes for CASSLDGTGRSYNEQFF.

The rearrangement uses TRBV12-3 or TRBV12-4 and TRBJ2-1; perhaps TRBD2 as D (6 bases). V was shortened by 4 bases and J by 0 bases, with 31 bases between the two germline ends. This CDR3 has 22 amino acids. The CDR3 region is CASSSGWDSYLFNKSSYNEQFF. DNA for the CDR3: TGTGCCAGCAGTTCAGGTTGGGACTCGTACCTCTTTAATAAAAGCTCCTACAATGAGCAGTTCTTC.

The chain couples TRBV5-1 to TRBJ2-7; 7 bases fit TRBD1. CDR3 size: 15 residues. The V gene's germline CDR1 is SGHRS and CDR2 YFSETQ. V trimming: 1 base; J trimming: 2 bases; junction bases outside the gene matches: 6. For the CDR3, the DNA is TGCGCCAGCAGCTTGTCCCTGACAGGGACCTACGAGCAGTACTTC. This sequence encodes CASSLSLTGTYEQYF. Combining the CDR3 with reference TRBV5-1 and TRBJ2-7 gives the whole variable domain KAGVTQTPRYLIKTRGQQVTLSCSPISGHRSVSWYQQTPGQGLQFLFEYFSETQRNKGNFPGRFSGRQFSNSRSEMNVSTLELGDSALYLCASSLSLTGTYEQYFGPGTRLTVT.

This clonotype has more than one count but fewer than ten. CDR3 sequence reads: CASRRDSQNTGELFF. The DNA for the CDR3 is TGTGCCAGCCGAAGGGACAGCCAAAACACCGGGGAGCTGTTTTTT. The V call is TRBV6-1, the J call TRBJ2-2; 7 bases are shared with TRBD1. The CDR3 loop spans 15 amino acids. In germline, CDR1 is MNHNS, CDR2 SASEGT. The J segment lost 2 bases and the V segment lost 8 bases, leaving 8 bases of the junction unmatched.

The chain recombines TRBV6-6 with TRBJ1-5; D gene unclear. The CDR3 contains 13 residues. The germline CDR1 and CDR2 sequences are MNHNY and SVGAGI (reference sequence). The V end was cut by 4 bases, the J end by 7 bases, with 11 bases between. Written as DNA, the CDR3 is TGTGCCAGCAGTTTCCGCGTGGGGCAGCCCCAGCATTTT. It codes for CASSFRVGQPQHF.

This clonotype has more than one count but fewer than ten. The chain employs TRBV6-1 and TRBJ1-1; 8 bases agree with TRBD1. CDR1 is MNHNS, CDR2 SASEGT, per germline. This CDR3 spans 18 amino acids. V lost 2 bases and J lost 3; bases outside the gene matches: 14. The CDR3 loop reads CASSEMDRVARWYTEAFF. The DNA for the CDR3 is TGTGCCAGCAGTGAAATGGACAGGGTCGCGCGATGGTACACTGAAGCTTTCTTT.